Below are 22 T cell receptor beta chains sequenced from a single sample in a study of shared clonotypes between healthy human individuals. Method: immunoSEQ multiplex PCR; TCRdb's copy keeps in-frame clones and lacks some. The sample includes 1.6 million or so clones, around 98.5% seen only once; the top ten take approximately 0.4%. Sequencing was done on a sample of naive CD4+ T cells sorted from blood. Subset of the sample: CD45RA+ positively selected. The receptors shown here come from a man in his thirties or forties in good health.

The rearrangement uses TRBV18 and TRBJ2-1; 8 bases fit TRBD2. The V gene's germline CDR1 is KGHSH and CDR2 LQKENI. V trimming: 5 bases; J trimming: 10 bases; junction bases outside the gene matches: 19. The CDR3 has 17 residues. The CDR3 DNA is TGTGCCAGCTCATCACTAGCACCGGGAGGGCCTTTCATCGAGCAGTTCTTC. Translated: CASSSLAPGGPFIEQFF.

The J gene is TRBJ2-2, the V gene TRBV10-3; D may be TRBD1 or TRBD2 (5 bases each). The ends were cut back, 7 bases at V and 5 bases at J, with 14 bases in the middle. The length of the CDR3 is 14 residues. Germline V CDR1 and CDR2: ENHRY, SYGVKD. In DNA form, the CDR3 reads TGTGCCATCAAGGGGACCATAGCGACCGGGGAGCTGTTTTTT. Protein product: CAIKGTIATGELFF.

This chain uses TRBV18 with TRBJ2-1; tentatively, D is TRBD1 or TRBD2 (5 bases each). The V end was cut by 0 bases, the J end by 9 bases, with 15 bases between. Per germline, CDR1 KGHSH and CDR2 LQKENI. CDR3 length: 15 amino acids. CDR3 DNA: TGTGCCAGCTCACCACCGGCCCGGGACCGTATTGAGCAGTTCTTC. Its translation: CASSPPARDRIEQFF.

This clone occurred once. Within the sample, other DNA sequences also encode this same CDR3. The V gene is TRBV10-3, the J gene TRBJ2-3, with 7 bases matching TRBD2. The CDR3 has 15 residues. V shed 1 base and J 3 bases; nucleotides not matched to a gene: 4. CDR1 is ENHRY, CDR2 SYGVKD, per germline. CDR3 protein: CAISELAGATDTQYF. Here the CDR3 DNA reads TGTGCCATCAGTGAGTTGGCGGGAGCGACAGATACGCAGTATTTT.

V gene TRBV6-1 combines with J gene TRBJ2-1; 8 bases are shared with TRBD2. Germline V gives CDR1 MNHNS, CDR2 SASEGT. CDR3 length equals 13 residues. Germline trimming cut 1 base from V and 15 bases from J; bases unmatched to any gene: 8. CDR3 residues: CASSEGTSLLGFF. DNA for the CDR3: TGTGCCAGCAGTGAAGGGACTAGCCTATTGGGGTTCTTC.

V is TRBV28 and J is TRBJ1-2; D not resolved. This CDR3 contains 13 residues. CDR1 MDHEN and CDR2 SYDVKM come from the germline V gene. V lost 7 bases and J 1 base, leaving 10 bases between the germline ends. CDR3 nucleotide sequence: TGTGCCAGCACTTCCACACTTAACTATGGCTACACCTTC. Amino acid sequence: CASTSTLNYGYTF.

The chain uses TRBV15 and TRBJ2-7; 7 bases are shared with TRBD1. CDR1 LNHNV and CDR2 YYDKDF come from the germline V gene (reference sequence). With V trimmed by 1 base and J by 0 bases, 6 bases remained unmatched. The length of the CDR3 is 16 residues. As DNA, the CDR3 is TGTGCCACCAGCAGAGGAAAGGGGGCGAACTCCTACGAGCAGTACTTC. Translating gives CATSRGKGANSYEQYF.

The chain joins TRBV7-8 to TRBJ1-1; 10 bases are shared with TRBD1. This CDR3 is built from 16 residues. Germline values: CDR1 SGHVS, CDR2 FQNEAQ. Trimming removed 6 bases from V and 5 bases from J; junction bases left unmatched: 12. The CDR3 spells CASSYRDRGRRTEAFF. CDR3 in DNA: TGTGCCAGCAGTTACCGGGACAGGGGTAGACGGACTGAAGCTTTCTTT.

CDR3 in DNA: TGTGCCAGCAGCTTAGCGGGAAAGGCAGATCAAGATCAGCCCCAGCATTTT. This translates into CASSLAGKADQDQPQHF. The chain carries TRBV7-9 and TRBJ1-5; D uncertain. Trimming took 0 bases from V and 5 from J, leaving 17 bases between them. Germline CDR1 and CDR2: SEHNR and FQNEAQ (reference sequence). CDR3 size: 17 residues.

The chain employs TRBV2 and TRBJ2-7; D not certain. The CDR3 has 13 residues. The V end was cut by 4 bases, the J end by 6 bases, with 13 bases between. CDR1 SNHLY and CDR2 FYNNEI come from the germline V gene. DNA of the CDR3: TGTGCCAGCAGTGTTGAAGAAGGGCTCGAGCAGTACTTC. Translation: CASSVEEGLEQYF.

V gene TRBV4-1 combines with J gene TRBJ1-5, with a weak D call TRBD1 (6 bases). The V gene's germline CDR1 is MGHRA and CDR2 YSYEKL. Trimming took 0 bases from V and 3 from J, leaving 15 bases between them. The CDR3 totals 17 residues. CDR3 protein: CASSQENRASPNQPQHF. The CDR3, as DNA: TGCGCCAGCAGCCAAGAAAACAGGGCCTCTCCCAATCAGCCCCAGCATTTT.

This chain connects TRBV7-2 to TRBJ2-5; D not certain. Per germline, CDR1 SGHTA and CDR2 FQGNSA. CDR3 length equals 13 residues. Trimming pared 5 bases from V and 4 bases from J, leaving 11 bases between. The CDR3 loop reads CASSPQVGETQYF. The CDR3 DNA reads TGTGCCAGCAGCCCGCAGGTTGGAGAGACCCAGTACTTC.

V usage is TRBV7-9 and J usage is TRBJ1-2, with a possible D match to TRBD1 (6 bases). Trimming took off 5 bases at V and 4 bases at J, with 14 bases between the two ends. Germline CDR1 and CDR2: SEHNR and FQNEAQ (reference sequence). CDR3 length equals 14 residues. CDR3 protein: CASSPTGLGYGYTF. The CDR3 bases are TGTGCCAGCAGCCCAACAGGGTTGGGCTATGGCTACACCTTC. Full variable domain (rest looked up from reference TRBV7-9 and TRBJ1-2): DTGVSQNPRHKITKRGQNVTFRCDPISEHNRLYWYRQTLGQGPEFLTYFQNEAQLEKSRLLSDRFSAERPKGSFSTLEIQRTEQGDSAMYLCASSPTGLGYGYTFGSGTRLTVV.

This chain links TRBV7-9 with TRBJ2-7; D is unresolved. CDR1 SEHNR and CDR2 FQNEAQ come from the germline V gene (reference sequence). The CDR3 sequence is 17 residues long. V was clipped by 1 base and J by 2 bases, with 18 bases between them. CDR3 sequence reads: CASSLESRPAHPYEQYF. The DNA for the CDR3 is TGTGCCAGCAGCTTAGAATCCAGGCCGGCACACCCCTACGAGCAGTACTTC.

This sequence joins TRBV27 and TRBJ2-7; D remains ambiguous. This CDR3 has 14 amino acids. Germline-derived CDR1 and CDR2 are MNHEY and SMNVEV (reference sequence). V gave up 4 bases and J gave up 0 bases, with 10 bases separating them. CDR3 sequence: CASSSGISSYEQYF. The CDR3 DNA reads TGTGCCAGCAGTTCTGGGATTAGCTCCTACGAGCAGTACTTC.

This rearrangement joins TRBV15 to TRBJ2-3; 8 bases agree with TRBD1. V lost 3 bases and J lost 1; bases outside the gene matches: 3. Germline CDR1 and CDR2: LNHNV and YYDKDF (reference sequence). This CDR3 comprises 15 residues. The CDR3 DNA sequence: TGTGCCACCAGCAGGACAGGGGAGGGCACAGATACGCAGTATTTT. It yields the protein CATSRTGEGTDTQYF. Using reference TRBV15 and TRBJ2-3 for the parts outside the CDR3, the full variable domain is DAMVIQNPRYQVTQFGKPVTLSCSQTLNHNVMYWYQQKSSQAPKLLFHYYDKDFNNEADTPDNFQSRRPNTSFCFLDIRSPGLGDTAMYLCATSRTGEGTDTQYFGPGTRLTVL.

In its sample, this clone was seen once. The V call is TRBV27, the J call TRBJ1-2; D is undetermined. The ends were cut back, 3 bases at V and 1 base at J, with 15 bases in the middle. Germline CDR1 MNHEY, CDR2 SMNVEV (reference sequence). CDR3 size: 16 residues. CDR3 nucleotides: TGTGCCAGCAGTTTGACCATCAGAACAAATAACTATGGCTACACCTTC. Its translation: CASSLTIRTNNYGYTF.

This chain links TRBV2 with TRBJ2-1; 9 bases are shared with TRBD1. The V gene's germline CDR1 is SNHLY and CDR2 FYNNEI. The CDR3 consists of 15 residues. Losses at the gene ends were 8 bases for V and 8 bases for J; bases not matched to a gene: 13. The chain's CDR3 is CASATGTGSNHEQFF. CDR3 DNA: TGTGCCAGCGCCACTGGGACAGGGAGCAATCATGAGCAGTTCTTC.

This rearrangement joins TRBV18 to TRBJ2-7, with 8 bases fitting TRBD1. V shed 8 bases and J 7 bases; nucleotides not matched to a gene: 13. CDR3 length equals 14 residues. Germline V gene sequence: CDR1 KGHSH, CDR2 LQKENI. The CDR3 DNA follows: TGTGCCAGCCTCTCCGCGAATCGGGACAGGGAGCAGTACTTC. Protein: CASLSANRDREQYF.

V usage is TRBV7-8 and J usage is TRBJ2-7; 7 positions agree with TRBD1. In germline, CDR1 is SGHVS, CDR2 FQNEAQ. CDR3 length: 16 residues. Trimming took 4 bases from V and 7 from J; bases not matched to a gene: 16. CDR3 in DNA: TGTGCCAGCAGCTCGGGTAGGGACAGAACCTTGGGGGAGCAGTACTTC. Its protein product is CASSSGRDRTLGEQYF.

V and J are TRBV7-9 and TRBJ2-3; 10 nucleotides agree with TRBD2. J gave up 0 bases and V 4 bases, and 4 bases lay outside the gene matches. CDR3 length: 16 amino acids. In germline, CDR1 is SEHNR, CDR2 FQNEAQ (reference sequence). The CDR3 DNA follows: TGTGCCAGCAGCTCACTAGCGGGACTAAGCACAGATACGCAGTATTTT. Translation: CASSSLAGLSTDTQYF.

Here the CDR3 reads CASSGTGFYEQYF. Here the CDR3 DNA reads TGTGCCAGCAGCGGGACAGGGTTCTACGAGCAGTACTTC. The genes are TRBV11-2 and TRBJ2-7; the match to TRBD1 covers 9 bases. The V and J ends lost 5 bases and 3 bases, in that order; junction bases with no gene match: 2. From germline, CDR1 is SGHAT and CDR2 FQNNGV. The CDR3 runs to 13 residues. The whole variable domain, remainder taken from reference TRBV11-2 and TRBJ2-7, is EAGVAQSPRYKIIEKRQSVAFWCNPISGHATLYWYQQILGQGPKLLIQFQNNGVVDDSQLPKDRFSAERLKGVDSTLKIQPAKLEDSAVYLCASSGTGFYEQYFGPGTRLTVT.